Sequencing of this TCR beta chain was carried out in a study of shared clonotypes between healthy human individuals. Overall study results and limits: The rarefaction results pointed to incomplete sorted-subset sequencing despite large depth.

With respect to this clone: Antigen unknown.

In replicate PCRs of sorted subsets, roughly 200 ng DNA, roughly 27,000 T cell genomes, was used. Libraries were prepared by immunoSEQ multiplex PCR; TCRdb keeps only in-frame clonotypes and omits some of them. The sample includes about 600,000 clones, less than 98% of them seen just once. The CDR3 runs to 13 residues. V dropped 6 bases and J dropped 4; count of bases not matched to a gene: 4. The germline V gene has CDR1 LNHDA and CDR2 SQIVND (reference sequence). The TCR sequence derives from a woman younger than 45 in good health. The sample consisted of naive CD4+ T cells sorted from blood. Subset: CD45RA+ positively selected. The chain couples TRBV19 to TRBJ1-2, with 8 bases fitting TRBD1. The CDR3 spells CASRDRGTYGYTF. The CDR3 nucleotides read TGTGCCAGTAGAGACAGGGGTACCTATGGCTACACCTTC.